This TCR beta chain came from a study of T cell responses to AZD1222 COVID-19 vaccine. Points from the study as a whole: Donors were chiefly white British, with a greater number of females, and clonal diversity was perhaps underestimated.

Details on this clone: Antigen: not known.

This table comes from immunoSEQ multiplex PCR, and its TCRdb copy is limited to in-frame clones, with some not included. This sample has 100,000 to 150,000 clones; over 75% occur once, and the top ten carry 5.5% to 8%. Trimming took off 2 bases at V and 4 bases at J, with 6 bases between the two ends. The CDR3 covers 13 residues. Looked up from germline, CDR1 is MNHEY and CDR2 is SVGAGI. The V gene is TRBV6-5, the J gene TRBJ1-5; no firm D call. The clonotype was recovered from an adult in good health. The sequences come from peripheral blood, collected on day 0 of AZD1222 vaccination. Here the CDR3 DNA reads TGTGCCAGCAGTTACGGGGAAAATCAGCCCCAGCATTTT. This gives the protein CASSYGENQPQHF.